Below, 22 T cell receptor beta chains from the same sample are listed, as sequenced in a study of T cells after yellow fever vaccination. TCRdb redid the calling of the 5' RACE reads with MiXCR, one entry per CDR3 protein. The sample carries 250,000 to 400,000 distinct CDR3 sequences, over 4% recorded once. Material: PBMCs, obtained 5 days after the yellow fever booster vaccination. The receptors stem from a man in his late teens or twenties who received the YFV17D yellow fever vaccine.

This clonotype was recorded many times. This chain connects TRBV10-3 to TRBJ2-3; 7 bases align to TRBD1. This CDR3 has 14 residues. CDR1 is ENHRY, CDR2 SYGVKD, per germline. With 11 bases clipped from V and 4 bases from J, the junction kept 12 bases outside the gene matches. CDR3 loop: CAVQGQAISDTQYF. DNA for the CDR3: TGTGCCGTCCAAGGACAGGCAATTTCAGATACGCAGTATTTT.

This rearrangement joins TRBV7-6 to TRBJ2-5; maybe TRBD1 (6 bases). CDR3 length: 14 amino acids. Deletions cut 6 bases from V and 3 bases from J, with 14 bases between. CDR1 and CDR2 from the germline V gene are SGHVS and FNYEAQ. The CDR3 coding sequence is TGTGCCAGCAGTCCCCCAGGGGAAGAAGAGACCCAGTACTTC. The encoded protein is CASSPPGEEETQYF.

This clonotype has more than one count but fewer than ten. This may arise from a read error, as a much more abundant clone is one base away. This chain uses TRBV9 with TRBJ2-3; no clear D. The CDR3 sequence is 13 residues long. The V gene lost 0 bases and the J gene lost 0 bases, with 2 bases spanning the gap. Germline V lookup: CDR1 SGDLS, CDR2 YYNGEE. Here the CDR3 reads CASSVDSTDTQYF. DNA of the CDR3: TGTGCCAGCAGCGTAGACAGCACAGATACGCAGTATTTT.

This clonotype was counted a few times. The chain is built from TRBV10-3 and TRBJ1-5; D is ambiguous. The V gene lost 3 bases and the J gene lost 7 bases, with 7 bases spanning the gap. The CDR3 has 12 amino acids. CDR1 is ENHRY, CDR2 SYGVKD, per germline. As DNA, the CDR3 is TGTGCCATCAGTGATATGATGCAGCCCCAGCATTTT. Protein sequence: CAISDMMQPQHF.

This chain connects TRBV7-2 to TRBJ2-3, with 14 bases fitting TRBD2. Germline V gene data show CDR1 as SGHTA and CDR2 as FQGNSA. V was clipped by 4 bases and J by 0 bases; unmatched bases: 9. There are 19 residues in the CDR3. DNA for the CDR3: TGTGCCAGCAGCTCCCCCGGACTAGCGGGGGGTCTTAGCACAGATACGCAGTATTTT. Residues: CASSSPGLAGGLSTDTQYF.

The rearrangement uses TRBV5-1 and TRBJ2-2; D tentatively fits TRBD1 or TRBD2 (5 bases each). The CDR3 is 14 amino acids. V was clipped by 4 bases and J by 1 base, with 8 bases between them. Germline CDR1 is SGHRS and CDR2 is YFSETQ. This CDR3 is CASSGGVNTGELFF. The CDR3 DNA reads TGCGCCAGCAGCGGGGGAGTGAACACCGGGGAGCTGTTTTTT.

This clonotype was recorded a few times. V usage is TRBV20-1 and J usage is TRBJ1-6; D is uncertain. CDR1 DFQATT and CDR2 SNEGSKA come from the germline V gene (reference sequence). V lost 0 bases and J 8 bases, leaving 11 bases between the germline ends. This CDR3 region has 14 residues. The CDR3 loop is CSARDYSQDSPLHF. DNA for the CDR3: TGCAGTGCTAGAGATTACAGTCAGGATTCACCCCTCCACTTT.

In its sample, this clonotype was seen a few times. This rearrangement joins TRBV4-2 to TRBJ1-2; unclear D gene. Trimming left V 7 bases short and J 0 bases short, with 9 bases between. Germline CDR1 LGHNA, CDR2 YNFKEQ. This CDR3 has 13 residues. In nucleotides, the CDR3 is TGTGCCAGCACCACCCCTTCTAACTATGGCTACACCTTC. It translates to CASTTPSNYGYTF.

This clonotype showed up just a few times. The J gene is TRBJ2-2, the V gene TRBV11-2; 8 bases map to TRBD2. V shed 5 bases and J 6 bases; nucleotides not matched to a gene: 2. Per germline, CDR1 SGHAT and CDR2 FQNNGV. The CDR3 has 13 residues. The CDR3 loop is CASSQGLAGELFF. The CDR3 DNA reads TGTGCCAGCAGCCAGGGACTAGCCGGGGAGCTGTTTTTT.

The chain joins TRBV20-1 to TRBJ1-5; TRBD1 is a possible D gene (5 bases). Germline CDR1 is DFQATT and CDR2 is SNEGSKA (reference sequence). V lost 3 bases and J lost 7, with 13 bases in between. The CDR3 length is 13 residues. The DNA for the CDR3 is TGCAGTGCTAGTAGCAGGGTTGGGCAGCCCCAGCATTTT. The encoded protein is CSASSRVGQPQHF.

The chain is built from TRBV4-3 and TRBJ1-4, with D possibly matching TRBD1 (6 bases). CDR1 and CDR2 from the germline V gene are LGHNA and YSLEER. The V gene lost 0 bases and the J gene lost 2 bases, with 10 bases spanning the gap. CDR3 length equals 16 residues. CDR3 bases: TGCGCCAGCAGCCAAGATCCAGGGGACACTAATGAAAAACTGTTTTTT. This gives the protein CASSQDPGDTNEKLFF.

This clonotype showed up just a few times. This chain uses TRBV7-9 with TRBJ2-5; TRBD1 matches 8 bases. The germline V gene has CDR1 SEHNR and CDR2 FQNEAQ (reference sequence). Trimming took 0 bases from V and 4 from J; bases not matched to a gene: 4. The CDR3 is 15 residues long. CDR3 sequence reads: CASSLAQGGGETQYF. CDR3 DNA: TGTGCCAGCAGCTTAGCACAGGGGGGAGGAGAGACCCAGTACTTC.

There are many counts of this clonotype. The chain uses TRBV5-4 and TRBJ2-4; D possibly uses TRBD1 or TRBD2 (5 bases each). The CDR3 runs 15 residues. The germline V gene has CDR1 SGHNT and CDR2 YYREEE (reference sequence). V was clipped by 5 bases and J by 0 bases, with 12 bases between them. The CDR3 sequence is CASRGTGLAKNIQYF. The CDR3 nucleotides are TGTGCCAGCAGGGGGACGGGCCTAGCCAAAAACATTCAGTACTTC. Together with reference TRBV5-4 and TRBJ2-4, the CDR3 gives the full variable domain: ETGVTQSPTHLIKTRGQQVTLRCSSQSGHNTVSWYQQALGQGPQFIFQYYREEENGRGNFPPRFSGLQFPNYSSELNVNALELDDSALYLCASRGTGLAKNIQYFGAGTRLSVL.

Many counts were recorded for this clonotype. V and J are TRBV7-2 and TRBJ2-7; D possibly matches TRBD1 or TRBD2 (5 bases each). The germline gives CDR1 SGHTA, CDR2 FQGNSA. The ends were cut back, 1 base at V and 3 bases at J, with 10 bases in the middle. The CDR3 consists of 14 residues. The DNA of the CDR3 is TGTGCCAGCAGCTTAGGGGGGATTTACTACGAGCAGTACTTC. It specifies CASSLGGIYYEQYF.

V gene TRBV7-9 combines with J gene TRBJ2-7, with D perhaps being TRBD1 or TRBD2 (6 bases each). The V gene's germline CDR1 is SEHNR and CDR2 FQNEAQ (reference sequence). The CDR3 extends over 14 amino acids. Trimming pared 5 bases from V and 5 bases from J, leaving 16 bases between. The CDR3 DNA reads TGTGCCAGCAGCACACAGGTCGGGGGCAACGAGCAGTACGTC. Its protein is CASSTQVGGNEQYV.

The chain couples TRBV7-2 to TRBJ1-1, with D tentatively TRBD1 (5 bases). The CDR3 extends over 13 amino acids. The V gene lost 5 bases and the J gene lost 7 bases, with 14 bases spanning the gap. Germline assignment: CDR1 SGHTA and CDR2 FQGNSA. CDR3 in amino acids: CASSPPGVGEAFF. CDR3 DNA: TGTGCCAGCAGCCCCCCGGGGGTGGGTGAAGCTTTCTTT.

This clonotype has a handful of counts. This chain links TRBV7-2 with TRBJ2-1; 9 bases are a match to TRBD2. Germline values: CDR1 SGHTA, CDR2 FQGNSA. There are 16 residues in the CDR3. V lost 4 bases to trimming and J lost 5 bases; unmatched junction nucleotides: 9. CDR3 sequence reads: CASSSRERGVHNEQFF. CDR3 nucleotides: TGTGCCAGCAGCTCCCGCGAGCGGGGGGTTCACAATGAGCAGTTCTTC.

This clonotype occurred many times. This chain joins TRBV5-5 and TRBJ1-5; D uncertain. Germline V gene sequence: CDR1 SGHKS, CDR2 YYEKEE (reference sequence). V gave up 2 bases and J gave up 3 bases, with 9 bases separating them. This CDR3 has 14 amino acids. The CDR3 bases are TGTGCCAGCAGCTTTCGGGCCCTCAATCAGCCCCAGCATTTT. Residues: CASSFRALNQPQHF.

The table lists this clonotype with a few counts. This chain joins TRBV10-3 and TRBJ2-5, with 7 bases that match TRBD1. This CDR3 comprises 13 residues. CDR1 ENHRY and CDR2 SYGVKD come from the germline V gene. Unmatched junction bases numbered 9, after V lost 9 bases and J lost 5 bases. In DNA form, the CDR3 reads TGTGCCATAAGGGACAGCAATGGGGAGACCCAGTACTTC. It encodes CAIRDSNGETQYF.

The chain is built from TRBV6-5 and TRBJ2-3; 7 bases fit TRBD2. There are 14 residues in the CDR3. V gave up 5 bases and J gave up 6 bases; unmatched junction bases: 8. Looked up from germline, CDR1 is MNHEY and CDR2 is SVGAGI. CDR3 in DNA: TGTGCCAGCAGTAGCGGGGCCCTCCGTGATACGCAGTATTTT. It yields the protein CASSSGALRDTQYF.

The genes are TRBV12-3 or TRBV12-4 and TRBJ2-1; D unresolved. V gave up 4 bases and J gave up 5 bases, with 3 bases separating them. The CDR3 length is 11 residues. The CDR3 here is CASSWNNEQFF. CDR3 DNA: TGTGCCAGCAGTTGGAACAATGAGCAGTTCTTC.

In DNA, the CDR3 is TGTGCCAGCAGTGGCCCCGGGGGTGAGGGAACTCCCTACGAGCAGTACTTC. It yields the protein CASSGPGGEGTPYEQYF. The V call is TRBV25-1, the J call TRBJ2-7, with D maybe TRBD2 (6 bases). CDR3 length: 17 amino acids. Per germline, CDR1 MGHDK and CDR2 SYGVNS. Trimming removed 4 bases from V and 2 bases from J, with 21 bases in between.